A single T cell receptor beta chain is shown here with its context. Profiling relied on immunoSEQ multiplex PCR, and the TCRdb table lists in-frame clones only, not all of them. The repertoire holds over 250,000 clones, about four fifths seen once, with roughly 5.3% in the top ten. CDR3 length: 15 amino acids. The germline V gene has CDR1 MRHNA and CDR2 SNTAGT. The trim removed 4 bases at V and 4 bases at J, leaving 7 bases unmatched. This entry comes from a study of blood T cell repertoires in COVID-19. The chain uses TRBV6-4 and TRBJ1-2; 9 bases agree with TRBD1. The sequence derives from a man between 40 and 49 years old who had been exposed to COVID-19. Sample: PBMCs or T cells enriched from blood (not recorded which). This chain's CDR3 is CASSATLGQGYGYTF. CDR3 bases: TGTGCCAGCAGTGCCACTCTGGGACAGGGCTATGGCTACACCTTC.